A selection of T cell receptor beta chains follows, all from one sample in a study of cytomegalovirus exposure and HLA in healthy donors. Produced via immunoSEQ multiplex PCR; TCRdb's table is partial and in-frame only. The sample consists of approximately 190,000 clones, around 90% of them appearing once. The source material was PBMCs. Every receptor here comes from a boy younger than 10 in good health and CMV-seronegative. Each CDR3 is given with its conserved first and last residue. The order of the fields is V gene, CDR3 protein.

v_gene: TRBV27
CDR3aa: CASSLFGSGSYEQYF

v_gene: TRBV30
CDR3aa: CAWSVFLPDEQYF

v_gene: TRBV11-2
CDR3aa: CASRPIARAYEQFF

v_gene: TRBV6-1
CDR3aa: CASSEARQGILYEQYF

v_gene: TRBV27
CDR3aa: CASSLWQGSRSPLHF

v_gene: TRBV4-1
CDR3aa: CASSQVGLDRTDTQYF

v_gene: TRBV5-1
CDR3aa: CASSLEGHRGDTQYF

v_gene: TRBV4-1
CDR3aa: CASIPTIVQNTEAFF

v_gene: TRBV7-6
CDR3aa: CASSLKNLREQYF

v_gene: TRBV11-2
CDR3aa: CASRRTGVYEQYF

v_gene: TRBV6-1
CDR3aa: CASGDRGNTIYF